Following are 2 T cell receptor beta chains from one sample sequenced in a study of T cell responses to AZD1222 COVID-19 vaccine. The table came from immunoSEQ multiplex PCR; TCRdb's copy has only in-frame clones and leaves some out. The sample records 100,000 to 150,000 clones, about 90% being singletons. The specimen comprised peripheral blood, sampled on day 0 of AZD1222 vaccination. These receptors all stem from an adult in good health.

The chain joins TRBV5-4 to TRBJ2-7, with a tentative D call TRBD1 (6 bases). Looked up from germline, CDR1 is SGHNT and CDR2 is YYREEE (reference sequence). V lost 4 bases to trimming and J lost 2 bases, with 13 bases between them. The CDR3 sequence is 14 residues long. CDR3 in amino acids: CASSLIQGTYEQYF. CDR3 DNA sequence: TGTGCCAGCAGCCTTATACAGGGAACCTACGAGCAGTACTTC.

For this clone: The same CDR3 is also encoded by other DNA sequences in this sample. The rearrangement joins TRBV3-1 (or the pseudogene TRBV3-2) to TRBJ1-2; D ambiguous. V lost 1 base and J 2 bases, leaving 2 bases between the germline ends. The germline CDR1 and CDR2 sequences are LGHDT and YNNKEL (reference sequence). CDR3 length: 12 amino acids. In DNA form, the CDR3 reads TGTGCCAGCAGCCAAGGAAACTATGGCTACACCTTC. This sequence encodes CASSQGNYGYTF.